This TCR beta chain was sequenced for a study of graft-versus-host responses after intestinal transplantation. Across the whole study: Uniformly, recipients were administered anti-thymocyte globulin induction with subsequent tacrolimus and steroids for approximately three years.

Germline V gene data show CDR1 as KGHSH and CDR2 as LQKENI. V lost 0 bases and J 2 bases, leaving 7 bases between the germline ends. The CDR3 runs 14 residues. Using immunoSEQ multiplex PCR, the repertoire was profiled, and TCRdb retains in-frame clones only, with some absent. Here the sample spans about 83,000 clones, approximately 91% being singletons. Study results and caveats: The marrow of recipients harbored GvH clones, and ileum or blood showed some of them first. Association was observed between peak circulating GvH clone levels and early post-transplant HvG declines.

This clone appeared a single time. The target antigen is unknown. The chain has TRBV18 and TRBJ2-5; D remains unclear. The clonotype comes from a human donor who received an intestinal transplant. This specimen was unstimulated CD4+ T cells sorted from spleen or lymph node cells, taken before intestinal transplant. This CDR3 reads CASSPPSGQETQYF. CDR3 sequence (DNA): TGTGCCAGCTCACCACCATCCGGTCAAGAGACCCAGTACTTC. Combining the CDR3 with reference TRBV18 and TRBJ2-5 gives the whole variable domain NAGVMQNPRHLVRRRGQEARLRCSPMKGHSHVYWYRQLPEEGLKFMVYLQKENIIDESGMPKERFSAEFPKEGPSILRIQQVVRGDSAAYFCASSPPSGQETQYFGPGTRLLVL.